These 13 T cell receptor beta chains originate from one sample sequenced in a study of blood T cell repertoires in COVID-19. Clones were sequenced by immunoSEQ multiplex PCR, and TCRdb holds only the in-frame ones, with some missing. The sample lists around 200,000 clones; around 80% were seen once. Sequences were obtained from peripheral blood. Receptor source: a woman between 40 and 50 years old with COVID-19, enrolled during active disease.

The chain combines TRBV23-1 with TRBJ1-2; tentatively, D is TRBD1 (6 bases). TRBV23-1 is an open reading frame whose function is uncertain. CDR3 length: 14 amino acids. Trimming stripped 2 bases from V and 5 bases from J, with 12 bases between. CDR3 amino acids: CASSQGQFYYGYTF. For the CDR3, the DNA is TGCGCCAGCAGTCAAGGACAGTTCTATTATGGCTACACCTTC.

The rearrangement links TRBV15 to TRBJ1-2; perhaps TRBD1 as D (5 bases). This CDR3 has 14 amino acids. V was trimmed by 0 bases and J by 8 bases, leaving 13 bases between them. The germline gives CDR1 LNHNV, CDR2 YYDKDF (reference sequence). The CDR3 loop is CATSRDLGPDGYTF. DNA for the CDR3: TGTGCCACCAGCAGAGATTTGGGGCCCGACGGCTACACCTTC.

The chain carries TRBV27 and TRBJ2-5; perhaps TRBD2 as D (5 bases). This CDR3 comprises 14 residues. The V and J ends lost 2 bases and 2 bases respectively, with 9 bases between them. The germline gives CDR1 MNHEY, CDR2 SMNVEV (reference sequence). This CDR3 is CASSLTGVQETQYF. The CDR3 DNA is TGTGCCAGCAGTTTAACCGGGGTTCAAGAGACCCAGTACTTC.

The V call is TRBV7-2, the J call TRBJ1-5; D remains unclear. Trimming took 4 bases from V and 1 from J, leaving 8 bases between them. The CDR3 runs 14 residues. Germline V gives CDR1 SGHTA, CDR2 FQGNSA. CDR3 in amino acids: CASSSAGSNQPQHF. The CDR3 DNA is TGTGCCAGCAGCTCCGCCGGGAGCAATCAGCCCCAGCATTTT.

This clone showed up just once. The chain carries TRBV5-1 and TRBJ2-7; maybe TRBD1 (7 bases). The CDR3 runs to 15 residues. Germline CDR1 and CDR2: SGHRS and YFSETQ. V was cut by 1 base and J by 1 base, with 12 bases left in between. In DNA form, the CDR3 reads TGCGCCAGCAGCTTGCGTCAGGGGGGATCCTACGAGCAGTACTTC. Encoded protein: CASSLRQGGSYEQYF.

V usage is TRBV6-4 and J usage is TRBJ2-1; tentative D call: TRBD1 (6 bases). The germline V and J ends were trimmed by 5 bases and 0 bases, with 11 bases remaining between them. Looked up from germline, CDR1 is MRHNA and CDR2 is SNTAGT. The CDR3 sequence is 15 residues long. This CDR3 reads CASSQGSSSYNEQFF. The CDR3 nucleotides are TGTGCCAGCAGTCAGGGGTCGAGCTCCTACAATGAGCAGTTCTTC.

As DNA, the CDR3 is TGTGCCAGCAGTTTATCCCCCGCGCCGCGAGGTGAAAAACTGTTTTTT. It encodes CASSLSPAPRGEKLFF. The chain uses TRBV27 and TRBJ1-4; D gene uncertain. V was clipped by 0 bases and J by 7 bases, with 15 bases between them. Germline V gene sequence: CDR1 MNHEY, CDR2 SMNVEV (reference sequence). The CDR3 has 16 residues.

Written as DNA, the CDR3 is TGTGCCAGCAGCGAAGGGGGAGCGACTACGAAGCAGTACTTC. This codes for CASSEGGATTKQYF. V usage is TRBV9 and J usage is TRBJ2-7; TRBD1 might be the D (6 bases). Germline lookup yields CDR1 SGDLS and CDR2 YYNGEE. V was pared by 3 bases and J by 8 bases, with 18 bases between. This CDR3 has 14 amino acids.

This chain uses TRBV7-2 with TRBJ2-2; D is unclear. The CDR3 consists of 14 residues. V lost 1 base and J 3 bases, leaving 6 bases between the germline ends. Per the germline V gene, CDR1 is SGHTA and CDR2 is FQGNSA. This chain's CDR3 is CASSLGLYTGELFF. CDR3 coding DNA: TGTGCCAGCAGCTTAGGGCTTTACACCGGGGAGCTGTTTTTT.

This clone was counted between two and nine times. This chain connects TRBV5-8 to TRBJ1-3, with 9 bases that match TRBD1. The CDR3 runs to 16 residues. J was trimmed by 8 bases and V by 4 bases; bases with no gene match: 13. Per the germline V gene, CDR1 is SGHTS and CDR2 is YDEGEE. CDR3 coding DNA: TGTGCCAGCAGCGCGGGACAGGGAACCCTGCTCGACACCATATATTTT. Protein: CASSAGQGTLLDTIYF.

The rearrangement uses TRBV19 and TRBJ1-3; no clear D. V lost 5 bases, J lost 4 bases, and 9 bases lay in between. CDR3 length: 13 residues. Germline lookup yields CDR1 LNHDA and CDR2 SQIVND (reference sequence). DNA of the CDR3: TGTGCCAGTAGTCCCACATCCGGAAACACCATATATTTT. This codes for CASSPTSGNTIYF.

This clone was counted between two and nine times. The chain recombines TRBV5-1 with TRBJ2-7, with 10 bases fitting TRBD1. This CDR3 spans 13 amino acids. In germline, CDR1 is SGHRS, CDR2 YFSETQ. The junction had 5 bases not matched to a gene; V was cut back by 4 bases and J by 7 bases. As DNA, the CDR3 is TGCGCCAGCAGCCAGACAGGGGGCTGGGAGCAGTACTTC. Amino acid sequence: CASSQTGGWEQYF.

The rearrangement uses TRBV5-4 and TRBJ1-2, with D perhaps TRBD1 (6 bases). V shed 4 bases and J shed 8 bases, with 30 bases lying between them. The CDR3 length is 18 residues. Germline assignment: CDR1 SGHNT and CDR2 YYREEE (reference sequence). CDR3 sequence (DNA): TGTGCCAGCAGCCTCCGTCTTGGGGGGGCGCCCCCTACGTACGGCTACACCTTC. Its translation is CASSLRLGGAPPTYGYTF.